One and the same sample provided the 26 T cell receptor beta chains below, sequenced in a study of OX40 agonist ivuxolimab in advanced cancers. Libraries were built with the immunoSEQ multiplex PCR assay. The clones in this table, taken by TCRdb from immuneACCESS, are in-frame only. Not every clone is retained; where verified, under half of the shortfall comes from an unresolved V gene, and the cause of the rest is unknown. The sample table records around 80,000 clones; about 87% of these occur just once. Clones ranked in the top ten supply approximately 0.5% of the sample. Sample: CD4+ or CD8+ T cells sorted from blood, taken in a trial of the OX40 agonist ivuxolimab. The receptors derive from an adult with an advanced solid tumor such as melanoma, head and neck, liver or kidney cancer.

The chain employs TRBV9 and TRBJ2-7, with 8 bases matching TRBD1. V lost 4 bases to trimming and J lost 2 bases; unmatched junction nucleotides: 11. CDR3 length: 16 amino acids. Germline values: CDR1 SGDLS, CDR2 YYNGEE. CDR3 amino acids: CASSPRTGHPTYEQYF. Here the CDR3 DNA reads TGTGCCAGCAGCCCGCGGACAGGGCATCCCACCTACGAGCAGTACTTC.

V usage is TRBV30 and J usage is TRBJ1-6; no clear D gene. The germline V and J ends were trimmed by 3 bases and 0 bases, with 3 bases remaining between them. The CDR3 is made up of 13 amino acids. The V gene's germline CDR1 is GTSNPN and CDR2 SVGIG (reference sequence). The CDR3 DNA follows: TGTGCCTGGAGACCCTCCTATAATTCACCCCTCCACTTT. The encoded protein is CAWRPSYNSPLHF.

The CDR3 sequence: CASSYLGALSKGELFF. The CDR3 nucleotides are TGTGCCAGCAGTTACCTAGGGGCCCTTTCAAAGGGGGAGCTGTTTTTT. The chain has TRBV6-6 and TRBJ2-2, with a weak D call TRBD1 (5 bases). This CDR3 region has 16 residues. Germline-derived CDR1 and CDR2 are MNHNY and SVGAGI (reference sequence). Trimming removed 2 bases from V and 8 bases from J, with 18 bases in between.

The V call is TRBV19, the J call TRBJ1-2; D ambiguous. The CDR3 length is 15 residues. V was pared by 1 base and J by 8 bases, with 17 bases between. Germline V gene lookup returns CDR1 LNHDA and CDR2 SQIVND (reference sequence). In nucleotides, the CDR3 is TGTGCCAGTAGTATAGCAGAGACCGTGAGGTCCGGCTACACCTTC. It codes for CASSIAETVRSGYTF.

The chain joins TRBV6-5 to TRBJ2-5; TRBD1 aligns across 8 bases. Per the germline V gene, CDR1 is MNHEY and CDR2 is SVGAGI. CDR3 length equals 14 residues. Trimming at V came to 6 bases and at J to 7 bases, leaving 10 bases not matched to a gene. The CDR3 loop reads CASSRTGQEGTQYF. The CDR3 nucleotides are TGTGCCAGCAGCCGGACAGGGCAAGAAGGGACCCAGTACTTC.

The rearrangement uses TRBV9 and TRBJ2-1, with D possibly being TRBD1 or TRBD2 (6 bases each). This CDR3 has 15 amino acids. V lost 1 base and J lost 4, with 12 bases in between. From germline, CDR1 is SGDLS and CDR2 YYNGEE. The CDR3: CASSVRGEAYNEQFF. CDR3 coding DNA: TGTGCCAGCAGCGTAAGGGGGGAAGCTTACAATGAGCAGTTCTTC.

The rearrangement joins TRBV4-2 to TRBJ1-2, with D possibly being TRBD1 (6 bases). The CDR3 totals 22 residues. Germline V gene sequence: CDR1 LGHNA, CDR2 YNFKEQ. V was shortened by 4 bases and J by 0 bases, with 33 bases between the two germline ends. The CDR3 region has the DNA TGTGCCAGCAGCCGAGGGGGGCAGGGGCCATTTTTGGGGATCGGGACTAACTATGGCTACACCTTC. Protein product: CASSRGGQGPFLGIGTNYGYTF.

This clone was observed a few times. The rearrangement joins TRBV10-1 to TRBJ2-7; D unresolved. There are 11 residues in the CDR3. Trimming took off 6 bases at V and 4 bases at J, with 7 bases between the two ends. Germline-derived CDR1 and CDR2 are WNHNN and SYGVQD (reference sequence). The DNA of the CDR3 is TGCGCCAGCAGCGACGATTACGAGCAGTACTTC. Amino acid sequence: CASSDDYEQYF.

The chain links TRBV19 to TRBJ2-3; D gene unclear. The CDR3 has 15 residues. Trimming removed 3 bases from V and 2 bases from J, with 12 bases in between. Germline CDR1 and CDR2: LNHDA and SQIVND (reference sequence). The CDR3 sequence: CASSIASGHTDTQYF. The CDR3 bases are TGTGCCAGTAGTATTGCTTCAGGCCACACAGATACGCAGTATTTT.

Here the CDR3 reads CASSSQGAGEKLFF. DNA of the CDR3: TGCGCCAGCAGCTCACAGGGGGCCGGGGAAAAACTGTTTTTT. The chain is built from TRBV5-1 and TRBJ1-4; 9 nucleotides match TRBD1. With 3 bases clipped from V and 8 bases from J, the junction kept 5 bases outside the gene matches. Per the germline V gene, CDR1 is SGHRS and CDR2 is YFSETQ. This CDR3 region has 14 residues.

The J gene is TRBJ1-4, the V gene TRBV4-1; a weak D match, TRBD1 (5 bases). Germline CDR1 MGHRA, CDR2 YSYEKL. Trimming took off 0 bases at V and 7 bases at J, with 15 bases between the two ends. This CDR3 is 16 amino acids long. DNA of the CDR3: TGCGCCAGCAGCCAAGACTCGAGGGGCAGTGGTGAAAAACTGTTTTTT. Protein sequence: CASSQDSRGSGEKLFF.

A few counts support this clone. The J gene is TRBJ2-1, the V gene TRBV11-3; tentatively, D is TRBD2 (6 bases). The V gene lost 3 bases and the J gene lost 7 bases, with 16 bases spanning the gap. The CDR3 totals 15 residues. The germline CDR1 and CDR2 sequences are SGHNT and YENEEA. CDR3 amino acids: CASSFSGTEENEQFF. For the CDR3, the DNA is TGTGCCAGCAGCTTCTCCGGGACTGAGGAGAATGAGCAGTTCTTC.

V usage is TRBV7-8 and J usage is TRBJ1-1; D unresolved. This CDR3 is built from 13 residues. Trimming took 5 bases from V and 4 from J, leaving 11 bases between them. Germline CDR1 SGHVS, CDR2 FQNEAQ. The CDR3 bases are TGTGCCAGCAGCGCCATTCAGAGCACTGAAGCTTTCTTT. It translates to CASSAIQSTEAFF. Supplemented by reference TRBV7-8 and TRBJ1-1, the full variable domain reads GAGVSQSPRYKVAKRGQDVALRCDPISGHVSLFWYQQALGQGPEFLTYFQNEAQLDKSGLPSDRFFAERPEGSVSTLKIQRTQQEDSAVYLCASSAIQSTEAFFGQGTRLTVV.

The genes are TRBV5-5 and TRBJ2-3, with D unclear. The germline V gene has CDR1 SGHKS and CDR2 YYEKEE (reference sequence). The V end lost 0 bases, the J end lost 6 bases, and 11 bases lay between the germline ends. The CDR3 is 14 residues long. DNA of the CDR3: TGTGCCAGCAGCTTGGATCCGATGGGGGATACGCAGTATTTT. Encoded protein: CASSLDPMGDTQYF.

The rearrangement links TRBV5-1 to TRBJ1-2; possibly TRBD1 for D (5 bases). Germline lookup yields CDR1 SGHRS and CDR2 YFSETQ. This CDR3 comprises 13 residues. The V and J ends lost 5 bases and 2 bases respectively, with 10 bases between them. CDR3 loop: CASRVDRNYGYTF. CDR3 DNA: TGCGCCAGCAGGGTTGACAGAAACTATGGCTACACCTTC.

This clone has only one observation. The chain employs TRBV7-6 and TRBJ1-6, with D possibly being TRBD1 (5 bases). This CDR3 has 13 amino acids. V was trimmed by 5 bases and J by 8 bases, leaving 10 bases between them. The germline V gene encodes CDR1 SGHVS and CDR2 FNYEAQ. In DNA form, the CDR3 reads TGTGCCAGCAGCGTAGGGGAGCATTCACCCCTCCACTTT. Residues: CASSVGEHSPLHF. Together with reference TRBV7-6 and TRBJ1-6, the CDR3 gives the full variable domain: GAGVSQSPRYKVTKRGQDVALRCDPISGHVSLYWYRQALGQGPEFLTYFNYEAQQDKSGLPNDRFSAERPEGSISTLTIQRTEQRDSAMYRCASSVGEHSPLHFGNGTRLTVT.

This clone came up once. The gene calls are TRBV5-8 and TRBJ1-1, with a possible D match to TRBD1 (5 bases). Germline lookup yields CDR1 SGHTS and CDR2 YDEGEE. The CDR3 loop spans 16 amino acids. V was pared by 0 bases and J by 2 bases, with 14 bases between. Here the CDR3 reads CASSLDGARENTEAFF. The DNA for the CDR3 is TGTGCCAGCAGCTTGGACGGGGCGAGGGAAAACACTGAAGCTTTCTTT.

The rearrangement links TRBV5-1 to TRBJ1-4; D not certain. Trimming removed 0 bases at V and 3 bases at J, with 12 bases between. The CDR3 length is 16 residues. Germline V lookup: CDR1 SGHRS, CDR2 YFSETQ. CDR3 coding DNA: TGCGCCAGCAGCTTGGCCTTAGGGCAGTCTAATGAAAAACTGTTTTTT. Its protein is CASSLALGQSNEKLFF. Variable domain in full (rest from reference TRBV5-1 and TRBJ1-4): KAGVTQTPRYLIKTRGQQVTLSCSPISGHRSVSWYQQTPGQGLQFLFEYFSETQRNKGNFPGRFSGRQFSNSRSEMNVSTLELGDSALYLCASSLALGQSNEKLFFGSGTQLSVL.

The rearrangement joins TRBV7-2 to TRBJ2-1; 7 bases map to TRBD2. The CDR3 extends over 16 amino acids. The V gene's germline CDR1 is SGHTA and CDR2 FQGNSA. Trimming at V came to 1 base and at J to 1 base, leaving 4 bases not matched to a gene. CDR3 nucleotide sequence: TGTGCCAGCAGCTTAGGACTAGCAAGGTCCTACAATGAGCAGTTCTTC. Encoded protein: CASSLGLARSYNEQFF.

The V and J genes are TRBV20-1 and TRBJ2-1; tentatively, D is TRBD1 or TRBD2 (6 bases each). Germline assignment: CDR1 DFQATT and CDR2 SNEGSKA (reference sequence). This CDR3 region has 11 residues. V dropped 5 bases and J dropped 9 bases, with 11 bases sitting between them. The CDR3 loop is CSAAGEVEQFF. CDR3 coding DNA: TGCAGTGCTGCAGGGGAGGTTGAGCAGTTCTTC.

The chain recombines TRBV27 with TRBJ1-2; the match to TRBD1 covers 11 bases. CDR1 and CDR2 from the germline V gene are MNHEY and SMNVEV (reference sequence). This CDR3 has 15 amino acids. Trimming at V came to 2 bases and at J to 4 bases, leaving 3 bases not matched to a gene. The CDR3 sequence is CASSLLGQGVYGYTF. The CDR3 nucleotides are TGTGCCAGCAGTTTACTGGGACAGGGGGTCTATGGCTACACCTTC.

V and J are TRBV30 and TRBJ1-1; D is unresolved. The germline V gene encodes CDR1 GTSNPN and CDR2 SVGIG (reference sequence). V lost 5 bases and J lost 0, with 13 bases in between. This CDR3 contains 14 residues. The DNA for the CDR3 is TGTGCCTGGGACTTCGGGCATGTGAACACTGAAGCTTTCTTT. It specifies CAWDFGHVNTEAFF.

The V gene is TRBV6-1, the J gene TRBJ2-3, with D possibly TRBD1 on 5 matching bases. V lost 0 bases and J 1 base, leaving 8 bases between the germline ends. The CDR3 is made up of 15 amino acids. The germline V gene encodes CDR1 MNHNS and CDR2 SASEGT. In DNA form, the CDR3 reads TGTGCCAGCAGTGAAGCCACAGGCCGCACAGATACGCAGTATTTT. It encodes CASSEATGRTDTQYF.

This chain connects TRBV29-1 to TRBJ2-7; 7 nucleotides agree with TRBD2. The CDR3 runs to 15 residues. The germline CDR1 and CDR2 sequences are SQVTM and ANQGSEA. Trimming at V came to 3 bases and at J to 0 bases, leaving 8 bases not matched to a gene. The CDR3 DNA sequence: TGCAGCGTTGATTCAGGGAGGGAGGACTCCTACGAGCAGTACTTC. Protein sequence: CSVDSGREDSYEQYF.

The V gene is TRBV7-2, the J gene TRBJ2-7, with D possibly matching TRBD2 (5 bases). CDR1 is SGHTA and CDR2 is FQGNSA in the germline V gene. The CDR3 covers 14 residues. V was shortened by 2 bases and J by 2 bases, with 10 bases between the two germline ends. The CDR3 spells CASSLWTGTYEQYF. CDR3 coding DNA: TGTGCCAGCAGCTTATGGACGGGAACCTACGAGCAGTACTTC.

The chain is built from TRBV7-2 and TRBJ1-2; D is undetermined. V gave up 2 bases and J gave up 0 bases, with 10 bases separating them. Germline lookup yields CDR1 SGHTA and CDR2 FQGNSA. This CDR3 is built from 15 residues. CDR3 protein: CASSLFGISNYGYTF. Here the CDR3 DNA reads TGTGCCAGCAGCTTATTCGGCATTTCTAACTATGGCTACACCTTC.